These 14 T cell receptor beta chains were sequenced from one sample in a study of T cells in Graves' hyperthyroidism and ophthalmopathy. The investigators amplified TCR beta CDR3 regions from RNA transcripts. The TCR CDR3 first-round RT-PCR relied on the HTBI primer set. TCRdb reanalysed the multiplex PCR reads using MiXCR and keeps one entry per CDR3 protein. The sample contains fewer than 750,000 distinct CDR3 sequences, 46% of which appear only once. The sample taken for sequencing was peripheral blood or thyroid tissue (not recorded which). These receptors originate from a woman between 18 and 29 years old with Graves' hyperthyroidism.

This clonotype was seen at least ten times. The CDR3 region has the DNA TGCAGCGTTGGTACAGGGTTAGACACTGAAGCTTTCTTT. It encodes CSVGTGLDTEAFF. The chain is built from TRBV29-1 and TRBJ1-1; a weak D match, TRBD1 (6 bases). The germline gives CDR1 SQVTM, CDR2 ANQGSEA. Trimming removed 4 bases at V and 3 bases at J, with 12 bases between. The CDR3 extends over 13 amino acids.

This clonotype was seen only a few times. The chain's CDR3 is CASSQEGQGNWVYEQYF. The CDR3 DNA sequence: TGTGCCAGCAGCCAAGAAGGGCAGGGGAATTGGGTCTACGAGCAGTACTTC. The rearrangement uses TRBV7-9 and TRBJ2-7; the D gene is possibly TRBD1 (6 bases). The CDR3 has 17 amino acids. V was shortened by 5 bases and J by 3 bases, with 23 bases between the two germline ends. Germline V CDR1 and CDR2: SEHNR, FQNEAQ (reference sequence).

The V call is TRBV20-1, the J call TRBJ2-3, with D possibly being TRBD1 or TRBD2 (5 bases each). CDR1 and CDR2 from the germline V gene are DFQATT and SNEGSKA (reference sequence). CDR3 length equals 14 residues. With 0 bases removed from V and 7 bases from J, the gap between germline ends came to 14 bases. The CDR3: CSARESPGRNTQYF. CDR3 DNA: TGCAGTGCTAGAGAGTCCCCGGGACGGAATACGCAGTATTTT.

This chain joins TRBV4-1 and TRBJ1-5, with 7 bases that match TRBD1. Germline lookup yields CDR1 MGHRA and CDR2 YSYEKL. This CDR3 contains 15 residues. Trimming cost V 1 base and J 4 bases; bases outside gene matches: 4. The CDR3 DNA reads TGCGCCAGCAGCCAAGGGGACAGCCAAAATCAGCCCCAGCATTTT. Translating gives CASSQGDSQNQPQHF.

As concerns this clonotype: Being one base from a much bigger clone, this may be a read error. The gene calls are TRBV12-3 or TRBV12-4 and TRBJ2-2, with a possible D match to TRBD2 (5 bases). The CDR3 spans 13 residues. The CDR3 nucleotides read TGTGCCAGCAGCCCTGGGCGTAACGGGGAGCTGTCTTTT. This translates into CASSPGRNGELSF.

The rearrangement uses TRBV25-1 and TRBJ1-1; TRBD1 aligns across 7 bases. The CDR3 is 14 residues long. V shed 7 bases and J 4 bases; nucleotides not matched to a gene: 9. Germline loops: CDR1 MGHDK, CDR2 SYGVNS. The CDR3 DNA is TGTGCCAGCAAGGGGGCGCCGAGGAGCACTGAAGCTTTCTTT. It specifies CASKGAPRSTEAFF.

The genes are TRBV29-1 and TRBJ1-4, with a possible D match to TRBD1 (5 bases). Looked up from germline, CDR1 is SQVTM and CDR2 is ANQGSEA. The CDR3 is 12 amino acids. Trimming cost V 7 bases and J 5 bases, with 11 bases left between them. The CDR3 region is CSGGKYNEKLFF. The CDR3 DNA follows: TGCAGCGGGGGGAAGTACAATGAAAAACTGTTTTTT.

The rearrangement joins TRBV10-3 to TRBJ2-7; D may correspond to TRBD1 or TRBD2 (5 bases each). Germline lookup yields CDR1 ENHRY and CDR2 SYGVKD. Trimming cost V 11 bases and J 7 bases, with 18 bases left between them. This CDR3 spans 12 amino acids. The CDR3 is CASGTQQGEQYF. CDR3 DNA: TGTGCCTCCGGGACCCAGCAGGGAGAGCAGTACTTC.

This clonotype has at least ten counts. V gene TRBV19 combines with J gene TRBJ1-3; D might be TRBD1 (6 bases). The CDR3 has 17 residues. With 7 bases removed from V and 0 bases from J, the gap between germline ends came to 19 bases. Germline CDR1 reads LNHDA; CDR2 reads SQIVND (reference sequence). This CDR3 is CASKRRDTDASGNTIYF. The CDR3 bases are TGTGCCAGTAAACGTCGGGACACAGACGCCTCTGGAAACACCATATATTTT. Based on the CDR3 plus reference TRBV19 and TRBJ1-3, the full variable domain is DGGITQSPKYLFRKEGQNVTLSCEQNLNHDAMYWYRQDPGQGLRLIYYSQIVNDFQKGDIAEGYSVSREKKESFPLTVTSAQKNPTAFYLCASKRRDTDASGNTIYFGEGSWLTVV.

This chain connects TRBV7-2 to TRBJ1-1; tentatively, D is TRBD1 (6 bases). Looked up from germline, CDR1 is SGHTA and CDR2 is FQGNSA. This CDR3 contains 16 residues. V was clipped by 6 bases and J by 3 bases, with 20 bases between them. The CDR3 DNA reads TGTGCCAGCAGGCGGACTAGCGGGGGCAGGGACACTGAAGCTTTCTTT. It codes for CASRRTSGGRDTEAFF.

The V call is TRBV10-2, the J call TRBJ2-2; the D gene is possibly TRBD1 (5 bases). V was pared by 7 bases and J by 1 base, with 13 bases between. CDR1 is WSHSY, CDR2 SAAADI, per germline. The length of the CDR3 is 15 residues. In nucleotides, the CDR3 is TGCGCCAGCATTAATAGACAGCAGAACACCGGGGAGCTGTTTTTT. This codes for CASINRQQNTGELFF.

A remark on this clonotype: Here the CDR3 omits its conserved ending phenylalanine or tryptophan, so a read error is the likely source. The DNA is omitted, as the CDR3 cannot be located on it reliably, and the CDR3 follows TCRdb's listing. The J gene is TRBJ1-4, the V gene TRBV29-1; TRBD1 is the table's D call, not checked against the DNA. The V gene's germline CDR1 is SQVTM and CDR2 ANQGSEA. A total of 10 residues make up the CDR3, ends included. CDR3 protein: CSVEGMAGSL.

The sample holds a few counts of this clonotype. The chain employs TRBV6-6 and TRBJ2-5; 10 bases line up with TRBD1. Germline V lookup: CDR1 MNHNY, CDR2 SVGAGI (reference sequence). The CDR3 contains 16 residues. Trimming cost V 0 bases and J 5 bases; bases outside gene matches: 6. CDR3: CASSYSRTGGVETQYF. The CDR3 region has the DNA TGTGCCAGCAGTTACTCAAGGACAGGGGGAGTGGAGACCCAGTACTTC.

The chain employs TRBV12-3 or TRBV12-4 and TRBJ2-7; TRBD1 aligns across 9 bases. V lost 1 base, J lost 3 bases, and 4 bases stayed unmatched. CDR3 length equals 15 residues. CDR3 bases: TGTGCCAGCAGTTTAGACTGGGGACAGGGCTACGAGCAGTACTTC. It yields the protein CASSLDWGQGYEQYF.